Each of the 17 T cell receptor beta chains below was sequenced from the same sample in a study of blood T cell repertoires in COVID-19. The table came from immunoSEQ multiplex PCR; TCRdb's copy has only in-frame clones and leaves some out. The sample shows about 130,000 clones, approximately 83% of them seen only once. Sample: peripheral blood. Source of these receptors: a woman of 80 years or more with acute or convalescent COVID-19.

The CDR3 loop reads CASSPYRGQDTEAFF. The CDR3 nucleotides are TGTGCCAGCAGCCCCTACAGGGGGCAGGACACTGAAGCTTTCTTT. The gene calls are TRBV7-2 and TRBJ1-1, with 9 positions matching TRBD1. This CDR3 is 15 amino acids long. V dropped 5 bases and J dropped 3; count of bases not matched to a gene: 7. Germline CDR1 reads SGHTA; CDR2 reads FQGNSA.

The V and J genes are TRBV6-5 and TRBJ2-4, with 9 nucleotides matching TRBD1. CDR1 and CDR2 from the germline V gene are MNHEY and SVGAGI. The CDR3 is 13 amino acids. J was trimmed by 7 bases and V by 6 bases; bases with no gene match: 4. The CDR3 bases are TGTGCCAGCAGAAGGGACAGGGAGAACATTCAGTACTTC. The encoded protein is CASRRDRENIQYF.

The chain couples TRBV5-1 to TRBJ1-2, with 8 bases that match TRBD1. The junction had 10 bases not matched to a gene; V was cut back by 0 bases and J by 3 bases. This CDR3 contains 17 residues. Germline assignment: CDR1 SGHRS and CDR2 YFSETQ. CDR3 amino acids: CASSLAPAGGEYYGYTF. In nucleotides, the CDR3 is TGCGCCAGCAGCTTGGCCCCGGCAGGGGGCGAATACTATGGCTACACCTTC.

The chain uses TRBV11-3 and TRBJ2-6; 9 positions agree with TRBD1. Germline V lookup: CDR1 SGHNT, CDR2 YENEEA. The J segment lost 0 bases and the V segment lost 5 bases, leaving 8 bases of the junction unmatched. CDR3 length: 18 residues. The CDR3 protein is CASSPRTGVSSGANVLTF. CDR3 nucleotides: TGTGCCAGCAGCCCCCGGACAGGGGTTAGCTCTGGGGCCAACGTCCTGACTTTC. The full variable domain, rest sourced from reference TRBV11-3 and TRBJ2-6, is EAGVVQSPRYKIIEKKQPVAFWCNPISGHNTLYWYLQNLGQGPELLIRYENEEAVDDSQLPKDRFSAERLKGVDSTLKIQPAELGDSAVYLCASSPRTGVSSGANVLTFGAGSRLTVL.

This clone was detected only once. The genes are TRBV3-1 (or the pseudogene TRBV3-2) and TRBJ2-7; no clear D gene. From germline, CDR1 is LGHDT and CDR2 YNNKEL (reference sequence). V gave up 4 bases and J gave up 4 bases, with 14 bases separating them. The CDR3 sequence is 14 residues long. The CDR3 protein is CASSPTDSIYEQYF. CDR3 sequence (DNA): TGTGCCAGCAGCCCAACCGATTCTATTTACGAGCAGTACTTC.

The rearrangement uses TRBV6-5 and TRBJ1-4; unclear D gene. This CDR3 region has 15 residues. Germline CDR1 MNHEY, CDR2 SVGAGI. V dropped 0 bases and J dropped 7 bases, with 12 bases sitting between them. Written as DNA, the CDR3 is TGTGCCAGCAGTTACTCACACGGCCCTAGTGAAAAACTGTTTTTT. This translates into CASSYSHGPSEKLFF.

The chain has TRBV7-2 and TRBJ1-5; the match to TRBD1 covers 8 bases. Germline CDR1 reads SGHTA; CDR2 reads FQGNSA. The CDR3 length is 16 residues. The V and J ends lost 2 bases and 3 bases, in that order; junction bases with no gene match: 6. CDR3 bases: TGTGCCAGCAGCTTACAGGGGGCTCTTTCCAATCAGCCCCAGCATTTT. It codes for CASSLQGALSNQPQHF.

The chain has TRBV4-2 and TRBJ1-2; 8 bases map to TRBD1. The junction had 9 bases not matched to a gene; V was cut back by 4 bases and J by 8 bases. Germline values: CDR1 LGHNA, CDR2 YNFKEQ. The length of the CDR3 is 14 residues. CDR3 residues: CASSLNQGAEGYTF. CDR3 sequence (DNA): TGTGCCAGCAGCCTAAACCAGGGGGCGGAGGGCTACACCTTC.

This clone showed up just once. The chain joins TRBV9 to TRBJ2-7; tentative D call: TRBD1 (5 bases). The germline CDR1 and CDR2 sequences are SGDLS and YYNGEE. The CDR3 loop spans 14 amino acids. V lost 4 bases and J lost 3, with 14 bases in between. The CDR3 spells CASSRYDSNYEQYF. Here the CDR3 DNA reads TGTGCCAGCAGCCGTTACGACAGCAACTACGAGCAGTACTTC.

This chain uses TRBV6-5 with TRBJ1-1; 7 nucleotides match TRBD1. Germline trimming cut 6 bases from V and 3 bases from J; bases unmatched to any gene: 7. Germline-derived CDR1 and CDR2 are MNHEY and SVGAGI. The CDR3 consists of 14 residues. CDR3 DNA: TGTGCCAGCAGAAACGACAGGGAGTACACTGAAGCTTTCTTT. Amino acids: CASRNDREYTEAFF.

V and J are TRBV30 and TRBJ1-1; TRBD1 matches 8 bases. The ends lost 5 bases at V and 5 bases at J; junction bases unmatched: 4. The germline gives CDR1 GTSNPN, CDR2 SVGIG (reference sequence). This CDR3 has 12 residues. The CDR3 sequence: CAWGQGWTEAFF. The CDR3, as DNA: TGTGCCTGGGGACAGGGTTGGACTGAAGCTTTCTTT.

The chain carries TRBV20-1 and TRBJ1-3; no firm D call. V lost 3 bases and J 0 bases, leaving 6 bases between the germline ends. This CDR3 has 13 amino acids. Germline CDR1 DFQATT, CDR2 SNEGSKA (reference sequence). The CDR3 coding sequence is TGCAGTGCTAGTAGAGGCTCTGGAAACACCATATATTTT. Amino acids: CSASRGSGNTIYF.

The chain combines TRBV5-1 with TRBJ2-1; 9 bases line up with TRBD2. Germline V gives CDR1 SGHRS, CDR2 YFSETQ. J gave up 9 bases and V 5 bases, and 12 bases lay outside the gene matches. The CDR3 runs to 15 residues. CDR3 region: CASRDQRGAGGEQFF. The CDR3, as DNA: TGCGCCAGCAGAGACCAGCGGGGGGCAGGGGGTGAGCAGTTCTTC.

This clone was seen a single time. The genes are TRBV25-1 and TRBJ2-1; TRBD2 is a possible D gene (7 bases). CDR1 MGHDK and CDR2 SYGVNS come from the germline V gene. The CDR3 consists of 17 residues. V lost 6 bases and J lost 9, with 27 bases in between. The CDR3 nucleotides read TGTGCCAGCAGCCCTTATCGGGCCTTAGGGGGGGAAGGTGAGCAGTTCTTC. This gives the protein CASSPYRALGGEGEQFF.

This clone has only a few counts. The chain links TRBV10-3 to TRBJ1-1; TRBD1 might be the D (6 bases). CDR1 ENHRY and CDR2 SYGVKD come from the germline V gene. This CDR3 spans 13 amino acids. Trimming took off 4 bases at V and 4 bases at J, with 10 bases between the two ends. CDR3 sequence (DNA): TGTGCCATCAGTGGCGGGGGGCGCACTGAAGCTTTCTTT. It codes for CAISGGGRTEAFF.

The J gene is TRBJ2-5, the V gene TRBV11-1; tentative D call: TRBD2 (6 bases). V lost 7 bases, J lost 1 base, and 13 bases lay in between. CDR1 and CDR2 (germline): SGHAT, FQDESV (reference sequence). The length of the CDR3 is 14 residues. The CDR3 loop is CASTFNGGQETQYF. The CDR3 bases are TGTGCCAGCACATTTAACGGGGGCCAAGAGACCCAGTACTTC.

The chain has TRBV6-4 and TRBJ2-7, with TRBD1 matching over 7 bases. V trimming: 3 bases; J trimming: 3 bases; junction bases outside the gene matches: 5. This CDR3 region has 14 residues. CDR1 MRHNA and CDR2 SNTAGT come from the germline V gene. The CDR3 DNA reads as TGTGCCAGCAGTGAGTCGGCAGGGGGCTACGAGCAGTACTTC. This codes for CASSESAGGYEQYF.